The 30 T cell receptor beta chains presented below share a single source sample, sequenced in a study of blood T cell repertoires in COVID-19. The table came from immunoSEQ multiplex PCR; TCRdb's copy has only in-frame clones and leaves some out. The repertoire holds 90,000 to 130,000 clones, with 76% as singletons. The specimen sequenced was peripheral blood. These receptors all come from an elderly woman with acute or convalescent COVID-19.

This clone showed up just once. The V gene is TRBV7-2, the J gene TRBJ1-2; 9 nucleotides align to TRBD1. Germline V lookup: CDR1 SGHTA, CDR2 FQGNSA. The CDR3 is made up of 17 amino acids. With V trimmed by 5 bases and J by 3 bases, 13 bases remained unmatched. DNA of the CDR3: TGTGCCAGCAGCCGCCCCGGGACAGGGACCGGGGACTATGGCTACACCTTC. Its protein product is CASSRPGTGTGDYGYTF.

The rearrangement uses TRBV12-3 or TRBV12-4 and TRBJ2-1, with TRBD1 as a possible D gene (6 bases). The length of the CDR3 is 12 residues. V was trimmed by 6 bases and J by 9 bases, leaving 12 bases between them. This CDR3 is CASRGANPEQFF. The CDR3, as DNA: TGTGCCAGCAGGGGGGCCAATCCTGAGCAGTTCTTC.

This clone came up once. The V gene is TRBV7-9, the J gene TRBJ1-4; 9 bases fit TRBD1. The germline gives CDR1 SEHNR, CDR2 FQNEAQ (reference sequence). CDR3 length: 15 residues. J was trimmed by 7 bases and V by 1 base; bases with no gene match: 4. CDR3 coding DNA: TGTGCCAGCAGCTTAGGGACAGGGGCGAGTGAAAAACTGTTTTTT. Residues: CASSLGTGASEKLFF.

This clone came up once. The chain couples TRBV19 to TRBJ1-6; D perhaps matches TRBD1 (5 bases). Germline V gene lookup returns CDR1 LNHDA and CDR2 SQIVND (reference sequence). The CDR3 is 14 amino acids. Trimming shortened V by 3 bases and J by 6 bases, and 9 bases separated the two germline ends. The CDR3 spells CASSMQGFNSPLHF. The DNA for the CDR3 is TGTGCCAGTAGTATGCAGGGTTTTAATTCACCCCTCCACTTT.

This clone has just one count. The CDR3 DNA follows: TGTGCCAGCTCAGGAGGACGGAACTCTGGAAACACCATATATTTT. Its translation is CASSGGRNSGNTIYF. J is TRBJ1-3 and V is TRBV18; the D is unclear. From germline, CDR1 is KGHSH and CDR2 LQKENI. Trimming stripped 5 bases from V and 0 bases from J, with 11 bases between. The length of the CDR3 is 15 residues.

The sample holds a few counts of this clone. The V call is TRBV7-8, the J call TRBJ2-7, with 7 bases aligning to TRBD1. CDR1 is SGHVS and CDR2 is FQNEAQ in the germline V gene. The CDR3 has 14 residues. V lost 4 bases and J lost 7; bases outside the gene matches: 10. Here the CDR3 reads CASSSHRGSREQYF. The CDR3 DNA follows: TGTGCCAGCAGCTCCCACAGGGGAAGCAGGGAGCAGTACTTC. The variable domain in full, completed from reference TRBV7-8 and TRBJ2-7, reads GAGVSQSPRYKVAKRGQDVALRCDPISGHVSLFWYQQALGQGPEFLTYFQNEAQLDKSGLPSDRFFAERPEGSVSTLKIQRTQQEDSAVYLCASSSHRGSREQYFGPGTRLTVT.

The V call is TRBV19, the J call TRBJ1-1, with unresolved D. Trimming removed 4 bases at V and 4 bases at J, with 16 bases between. The CDR3 loop spans 15 amino acids. Germline V gene lookup returns CDR1 LNHDA and CDR2 SQIVND (reference sequence). The CDR3 here is CASSKEVTITTEAFF. The CDR3 coding sequence is TGTGCCAGTAGTAAGGAGGTCACCATAACCACTGAAGCTTTCTTT.

The V and J genes are TRBV4-2 and TRBJ2-3, with TRBD2 matching 9 bases. Germline V gene lookup returns CDR1 LGHNA and CDR2 YNFKEQ. The V segment lost 1 base and the J segment 3 bases; nucleotides outside the gene matches: 2. The CDR3 loop spans 15 amino acids. The CDR3 nucleotides are TGTGCCAGCAGCCAAGTTAGCGGGAGAACAGATACGCAGTATTTT. Its translation is CASSQVSGRTDTQYF.

The chain couples TRBV10-3 to TRBJ1-5; a weak D match, TRBD1 (5 bases). V gave up 3 bases and J gave up 2 bases, with 8 bases separating them. The germline V gene encodes CDR1 ENHRY and CDR2 SYGVKD. The CDR3 has 14 amino acids. CDR3 amino acids: CAISDRAGNQPQHF. CDR3 coding DNA: TGTGCCATCAGTGACAGGGCTGGCAATCAGCCCCAGCATTTT.

This chain links TRBV9 with TRBJ2-3; the D is unclear. The CDR3 extends over 15 amino acids. Trimming took 7 bases from V and 0 from J, leaving 15 bases between them. From germline, CDR1 is SGDLS and CDR2 YYNGEE. CDR3 in DNA: TGTGCCAGCTCCGTTGCGTATTCTAGCACAGATACGCAGTATTTT. Encoded protein: CASSVAYSSTDTQYF.

The chain recombines TRBV28 with TRBJ1-2; maybe TRBD1 (5 bases). The CDR3 contains 15 residues. Trimming removed 2 bases at V and 7 bases at J, with 17 bases between. Germline V gene sequence: CDR1 MDHEN, CDR2 SYDVKM. The CDR3, as DNA: TGTGCCAGCAGTTTAACCCCGGGAGGGGCCGGTGGCTACACCTTC. This sequence encodes CASSLTPGGAGGYTF.

This clone was seen more than once but under ten times. The V gene is TRBV7-2, the J gene TRBJ2-2, with no clear D. V shed 6 bases and J shed 4 bases, with 6 bases lying between them. The CDR3 is made up of 12 amino acids. Germline V gives CDR1 SGHTA, CDR2 FQGNSA. The DNA for the CDR3 is TGTGCCAGCAGTCCAGGCACCGGGGAGCTGTTTTTT. It specifies CASSPGTGELFF. The whole variable domain, remainder taken from reference TRBV7-2 and TRBJ2-2, is GAGVSQSPSNKVTEKGKDVELRCDPISGHTALYWYRQSLGQGLEFLIYFQGNSAPDKSGLPSDRFSAERTGGSVSTLTIQRTQQEDSAVYLCASSPGTGELFFGEGSRLTVL.

In DNA form, the CDR3 reads TGCGCCAGCAGCTCGGGACAGGGCTATGGCTACACCTTC. It translates to CASSSGQGYGYTF. The chain recombines TRBV4-1 with TRBJ1-2, with TRBD1 identical over 9 bases. Germline V lookup: CDR1 MGHRA, CDR2 YSYEKL. Trimming removed 5 bases from V and 4 bases from J; junction bases left unmatched: 2. The CDR3 sequence is 13 residues long.

J is TRBJ1-1 and V is TRBV5-1, with 8 positions matching TRBD1. Germline assignment: CDR1 SGHRS and CDR2 YFSETQ. V lost 4 bases, J lost 0 bases, and 8 bases stayed unmatched. The CDR3 covers 16 residues. CDR3 loop: CASSAGTGLLNTEAFF. Here the CDR3 DNA reads TGCGCCAGCAGCGCCGGGACAGGCCTATTGAACACTGAAGCTTTCTTT.

A few counts support this clone. The CDR3, as DNA: TGTGCCAGCAGCTTAGGTCAGACAAGCACAGATACGCAGTATTTT. Its translation: CASSLGQTSTDTQYF. The rearrangement uses TRBV7-9 and TRBJ2-3, with unresolved D. This CDR3 has 15 residues. Germline CDR1 is SEHNR and CDR2 is FQNEAQ (reference sequence). V was cut by 1 base and J by 0 bases, with 8 bases left in between.

The CDR3 loop is CASGDITNTEAFF. The CDR3 region has the DNA TGTGCCAGTGGGGACATCACGAACACTGAAGCTTTCTTT. The chain joins TRBV5-4 to TRBJ1-1; D is perhaps TRBD1 (6 bases). V lost 8 bases and J lost 1, with 12 bases in between. Germline CDR1 is SGHNT and CDR2 is YYREEE (reference sequence). CDR3 size: 13 residues.

V and J are TRBV11-3 and TRBJ2-5; D is perhaps TRBD2 (5 bases). The CDR3 extends over 13 amino acids. The V end lost 3 bases, the J end lost 6 bases, and 11 bases lay between the germline ends. Per the germline V gene, CDR1 is SGHNT and CDR2 is YENEEA. The CDR3 is CASSFGVSQTQYF. The CDR3 coding sequence is TGTGCCAGCAGCTTCGGGGTCTCGCAGACCCAGTACTTC.

This rearrangement joins TRBV3-1 (or the pseudogene TRBV3-2) to TRBJ2-7; 9 positions match TRBD2. This CDR3 region has 16 residues. V gave up 1 base and J gave up 2 bases; unmatched junction bases: 6. Germline V gene sequence: CDR1 LGHDT, CDR2 YNNKEL (reference sequence). CDR3 coding DNA: TGTGCCAGCAGCCAAGGAGATAGCGGGGGAGCCTACGAGCAGTACTTC. Translation gives CASSQGDSGGAYEQYF.

A few counts support this clone. V and J are TRBV30 and TRBJ2-7; maybe TRBD1 (6 bases). This CDR3 is built from 12 residues. V lost 3 bases, J lost 5 bases, and 11 bases lay in between. The V gene's germline CDR1 is GTSNPN and CDR2 SVGIG (reference sequence). For the CDR3, the DNA is TGTGCCTGGAGGGCAACAGGGAACGAGCAGTACTTC. It yields the protein CAWRATGNEQYF.

This clone was counted between two and nine times. The rearrangement uses TRBV19 and TRBJ2-1; 7 positions agree with TRBD2. Trimming at V came to 6 bases and at J to 1 base, leaving 0 bases not matched to a gene. This CDR3 has 13 amino acids. Germline CDR1 reads LNHDA; CDR2 reads SQIVND (reference sequence). The CDR3 region has the DNA TGTGCCAGTAGCGGGGGGTCCTACAATGAGCAGTTCTTC. Amino acid sequence: CASSGGSYNEQFF.

The chain has TRBV7-3 and TRBJ2-3; 13 nucleotides align to TRBD2. V gave up 3 bases and J gave up 4 bases; unmatched junction bases: 4. The germline gives CDR1 SGHTA, CDR2 FQGTGA. CDR3 length: 16 residues. The CDR3: CASSLGTSGVSDTQYF. The CDR3 region has the DNA TGTGCCAGCAGCTTGGGGACTAGCGGGGTCTCAGATACGCAGTATTTT. Complete variable domain (other parts from reference TRBV7-3 and TRBJ2-3): GAGVSQTPSNKVTEKGKYVELRCDPISGHTALYWYRQSLGQGPEFLIYFQGTGAADDSGLPNDRFFAVRPEGSVSTLKIQRTERGDSAVYLCASSLGTSGVSDTQYFGPGTRLTVL.

The chain has TRBV12-3 or TRBV12-4 and TRBJ1-2, with a possible D match to TRBD1 (5 bases). This CDR3 contains 13 residues. V dropped 3 bases and J dropped 2 bases, with 7 bases sitting between them. The CDR3 DNA sequence: TGTGCCAGCAGTTTGGCAGGGAACTATGGCTACACCTTC. Residues: CASSLAGNYGYTF.

The chain is built from TRBV5-5 and TRBJ2-5; weak D call: TRBD1 (6 bases). V was shortened by 3 bases and J by 1 base, with 19 bases between the two germline ends. There are 17 residues in the CDR3. CDR1 and CDR2 (germline): SGHKS, YYEKEE (reference sequence). The CDR3 loop reads CASSYEVLSRGQETQYF. CDR3 in DNA: TGTGCCAGCAGCTATGAAGTTCTTTCCAGGGGCCAAGAGACCCAGTACTTC.

V usage is TRBV13 and J usage is TRBJ2-6; D possibly corresponds to TRBD1 (5 bases). The germline gives CDR1 PRHDT, CDR2 FYEKMQ (reference sequence). The ends were cut back, 1 base at V and 1 base at J, with 14 bases in the middle. CDR3 length: 18 amino acids. CDR3 in amino acids: CASSLEVPDSSGANVLTF. For the CDR3, the DNA is TGTGCCAGCAGCTTAGAAGTTCCCGACAGTTCTGGGGCCAACGTCCTGACTTTC.

This clone came up many times. The gene calls are TRBV19 and TRBJ2-3; the match to TRBD2 covers 7 bases. Trimming took 4 bases from V and 4 from J; bases not matched to a gene: 8. Germline lookup yields CDR1 LNHDA and CDR2 SQIVND (reference sequence). The CDR3 runs 15 residues. This CDR3 reads CASSSGRMSADTQYF. In DNA form, the CDR3 reads TGTGCCAGTAGTAGCGGGAGAATGAGCGCAGATACGCAGTATTTT.

This clone was observed many times. The rearrangement uses TRBV19 and TRBJ2-1; TRBD2 aligns across 10 bases. Germline loops: CDR1 LNHDA, CDR2 SQIVND (reference sequence). V shed 5 bases and J 6 bases; nucleotides not matched to a gene: 19. This CDR3 has 19 amino acids. The CDR3 sequence: CASSPRRTSGPMGGNEQFF. The CDR3 nucleotides read TGTGCCAGTAGTCCTCGTAGGACTAGCGGTCCTATGGGGGGCAATGAGCAGTTCTTC.

This clone showed up just once. V gene TRBV2 combines with J gene TRBJ2-5, with a weak D call TRBD2 (5 bases). With 8 bases removed from V and 3 bases from J, the gap between germline ends came to 13 bases. The CDR3 covers 13 residues. Germline CDR1 reads SNHLY; CDR2 reads FYNNEI. The CDR3: CASGPADEETQYF. Written as DNA, the CDR3 is TGTGCCAGCGGTCCAGCGGACGAAGAGACCCAGTACTTC.

V usage is TRBV6-6 and J usage is TRBJ1-2; D is ambiguous. Germline CDR1 reads MNHNY; CDR2 reads SVGAGI (reference sequence). The CDR3 is 15 residues long. V lost 6 bases, J lost 7 bases, and 21 bases lay in between. Here the CDR3 DNA reads TGTGCCAGCAGGCGGGGTGGGCAGGAACAGCGTGGCTACACCTTC. Amino acids: CASRRGGQEQRGYTF.

The chain recombines TRBV6-2 or TRBV6-3 with TRBJ1-1, with 12 nucleotides matching TRBD1. The V and J ends lost 2 bases and 4 bases, in that order; junction bases with no gene match: 5. The CDR3 contains 16 residues. The germline V gene encodes CDR1 MNHEY and CDR2 SVGEGT. CDR3 coding DNA: TGTGCCAGCAGTTACCCGGGACAGGGGGCCAGCACTGAAGCTTTCTTT. As protein: CASSYPGQGASTEAFF.

The CDR3 sequence is CAWRGDDRGSSRAQYF. As DNA, the CDR3 is TGTGCCTGGAGAGGAGACGACAGGGGGAGTTCAAGGGCTCAGTATTTT. V is TRBV30 and J is TRBJ2-3; 9 bases map to TRBD1. V lost 3 bases and J lost 12; bases outside the gene matches: 19. The CDR3 sequence is 16 residues long. Germline V gene sequence: CDR1 GTSNPN, CDR2 SVGIG (reference sequence).